The 24 T cell receptor beta chains in this list originate from one sample, sequenced in a study of blood T cells in healthy people across ages (dated by TCRdb to about 2015). To prepare the library, 5' RACE was applied. The sequencer was an Illumina HiSeq 2500. A second about 7 to 11 cycle PCR used a sample-barcoded 5' primer and a J-beta primer mix. The public reads were reprocessed in TCRdb via fastp at Q25 and MiXCR, keeping in-frame beta chains. Rows matching on CDR3 protein sequence are summarized as one entry with the most common DNA and genes. The sample table holds approximately 900,000 distinct CDR3 sequences, of which almost 30% were seen once. Of the sample, approximately 10% is held by the ten largest clones. The same sample was also studied in work on T cells of mothers and their children.

Sequences were obtained from blood. Receptors were obtained from a woman in her thirties or forties in good health.

Ten or more counts support this clonotype. CDR3 sequence reads: CASRRAGHEQYF. Written as DNA, the CDR3 is TGTGCCAGCCGGAGAGCAGGGCACGAGCAGTACTTC. The chain is built from TRBV6-2 or TRBV6-3 and TRBJ2-7, with D perhaps matching TRBD1 (5 bases). The CDR3 loop spans 12 amino acids. The germline V gene has CDR1 MNHEY and CDR2 SVGEGT. The ends were cut back, 8 bases at V and 5 bases at J, with 13 bases in the middle.

The V gene is TRBV3-1, the J gene TRBJ1-2, with 10 bases fitting TRBD1. The germline CDR1 and CDR2 sequences are LGHDT and YNNKEL (reference sequence). With V trimmed by 6 bases and J by 5 bases, 18 bases remained unmatched. The CDR3 has 18 residues. CDR3 nucleotides: TGTGCCAGCAGTTATGAAGGGCGGGACAGGGGCCGCGGGTATGGCTACACCTTC. Translating gives CASSYEGRDRGRGYGYTF.

In its sample, this clonotype was seen many times. This chain connects TRBV9 to TRBJ2-3; D perhaps matches TRBD2 (5 bases). V lost 0 bases and J lost 1, with 6 bases in between. Germline lookup yields CDR1 SGDLS and CDR2 YYNGEE. The CDR3 is 14 residues long. Written as DNA, the CDR3 is TGTGCCAGCAGCGTAGCGCGGGGCACAGATACGCAGTATTTT. It is translated as CASSVARGTDTQYF.

A few counts support this clonotype. This chain joins TRBV4-1 and TRBJ2-1, with D perhaps TRBD1 (5 bases). V was cut by 0 bases and J by 1 base, with 10 bases left in between. Germline V CDR1 and CDR2: MGHRA, YSYEKL. The CDR3 has 16 residues. CDR3 protein: CASSQDRVSSYNEQFF. The CDR3 DNA follows: TGCGCCAGCAGCCAAGACAGGGTTAGTTCCTACAATGAGCAGTTCTTC.

In its sample, this clonotype was seen a few times. This chain connects TRBV18 to TRBJ1-2, with D perhaps matching TRBD1 (5 bases). Trimming took off 2 bases at V and 0 bases at J, with 7 bases between the two ends. The V gene's germline CDR1 is KGHSH and CDR2 LQKENI. The CDR3 extends over 14 amino acids. CDR3 in DNA: TGTGCCAGCTCACCATCAGGGCCTAACTATGGCTACACCTTC. It encodes CASSPSGPNYGYTF.

In its sample, this clonotype was seen many times. The J gene is TRBJ2-7, the V gene TRBV7-9, with D unclear. V lost 5 bases and J lost 7, with 9 bases in between. This CDR3 region has 11 residues. Germline CDR1 is SEHNR and CDR2 is FQNEAQ (reference sequence). The CDR3 sequence is CASSPKLEQYF. CDR3 sequence (DNA): TGTGCCAGCAGCCCCAAGTTAGAGCAGTACTTC.

The V gene is TRBV2, the J gene TRBJ2-1; 10 bases agree with TRBD2. The CDR3 spans 14 residues. Germline V gives CDR1 SNHLY, CDR2 FYNNEI. Trimming at V came to 10 bases and at J to 8 bases, leaving 11 bases not matched to a gene. The CDR3 coding sequence is TGTGCCATCAAAGAGCGGGGGGGCCGCTATGAGCAGTTCTTC. Translated, it gives CAIKERGGRYEQFF. The full variable domain, rest sourced from reference TRBV2 and TRBJ2-1, is EPEVTQTPSHQVTQMGQEVILRCVPISNHLYFYWYRQILGQKVEFLVSFYNNEISEKSEIFDDQFSVERPDGSNFTLKIRSTKLEDSAMYFCAIKERGGRYEQFFGPGTRLTVL.

This clonotype was recorded a few times. V usage is TRBV7-2 and J usage is TRBJ1-2; D not resolved. The V and J ends lost 5 bases and 0 bases respectively, with 10 bases between them. CDR3 size: 14 residues. CDR1 SGHTA and CDR2 FQGNSA come from the germline V gene. DNA of the CDR3: TGTGCCAGCAGCCGGGAATATACTAACTATGGCTACACCTTC. It specifies CASSREYTNYGYTF.

This clonotype was observed a handful of times. V usage is TRBV6-2 or TRBV6-3 and J usage is TRBJ2-3, with 9 bases aligning to TRBD2. The CDR3 spans 16 residues. Germline V gene lookup returns CDR1 MNHEY and CDR2 SVGEGT. V lost 2 bases to trimming and J lost 6 bases; unmatched junction nucleotides: 9. CDR3 sequence reads: CASSYNAGGPADTQYF. CDR3 DNA: TGTGCCAGCAGTTACAACGCGGGGGGGCCAGCTGATACGCAGTATTTT.

This clonotype was counted a few times. The chain recombines TRBV7-2 with TRBJ2-5; TRBD2 matches at 10 bases. CDR1 and CDR2 (germline): SGHTA, FQGNSA. The CDR3 totals 16 residues. V trimming: 2 bases; J trimming: 4 bases; junction bases outside the gene matches: 7. CDR3 residues: CASSLTSGAVRETQYF. The CDR3 DNA follows: TGTGCCAGCAGCTTAACTAGCGGGGCAGTGAGAGAGACCCAGTACTTC. The variable domain in full, with the rest retrieved from reference TRBV7-2 and TRBJ2-5, is GAGVSQSPSNKVTEKGKDVELRCDPISGHTALYWYRQSLGQGLEFLIYFQGNSAPDKSGLPSDRFSAERTGGSVSTLTIQRTQQEDSAVYLCASSLTSGAVRETQYFGPGTRLLVL.

The V and J genes are TRBV6-5 and TRBJ2-3, with TRBD1 matching 10 bases. Germline loops: CDR1 MNHEY, CDR2 SVGAGI. The CDR3 extends over 15 amino acids. The junction had 7 bases not matched to a gene; V was cut back by 5 bases and J by 5 bases. Here the CDR3 reads CASSTRTGGRDTQYF. In DNA form, the CDR3 reads TGTGCCAGCAGTACTCGGACAGGGGGTAGAGATACGCAGTATTTT.

At least ten counts were recorded for this clonotype. V is TRBV18 and J is TRBJ2-7; D might be TRBD1 (6 bases). The V and J ends lost 4 bases and 3 bases respectively, with 13 bases between them. The CDR3 consists of 14 residues. CDR1 and CDR2 (germline): KGHSH, LQKENI. Here the CDR3 reads CASSLQGSNYEQYF. DNA for the CDR3: TGTGCCAGCTCACTCCAGGGGTCGAACTACGAGCAGTACTTC.

Remarks on this clonotype: A read error is possible here, since a much larger clone lies one base away. V usage is TRBV6-2 or TRBV6-3 and J usage is TRBJ2-7; 8 bases fit TRBD1. This CDR3 region has 11 residues. Looked up from germline, CDR1 is MNHEY and CDR2 is SVGEGT. As DNA, the CDR3 is TGTACCAGCAGTGACAGGGGCGAGCAGTACTTC. Its protein product is CTSSDRGEQYF.

The table lists this clonotype with many counts. The chain is built from TRBV7-2 and TRBJ2-1; 8 nucleotides line up with TRBD1. The CDR3 loop spans 16 amino acids. Germline CDR1 reads SGHTA; CDR2 reads FQGNSA. V shed 5 bases and J 4 bases; nucleotides not matched to a gene: 10. CDR3 sequence: CASSQRQGRKYNEQFF. The CDR3 nucleotides read TGTGCCAGCAGCCAGAGACAGGGGAGGAAATACAATGAGCAGTTCTTC.

The chain joins TRBV7-6 to TRBJ1-2, with D uncertain. Trimming took off 1 base at V and 0 bases at J, with 9 bases between the two ends. The CDR3 runs to 15 residues. Germline V CDR1 and CDR2: SGHVS, FNYEAQ. CDR3 coding DNA: TGTGCCAGCAGCTTAGGGGCAGCTCCTAACTATGGCTACACCTTC. Amino acids: CASSLGAAPNYGYTF.

This clonotype appeared a single time. The junction differs from germline at one of its ends, possibly a read error. The V and J genes are TRBV28 and TRBJ2-7; D unresolved. The germline CDR1 and CDR2 sequences are MDHEN and SYDVKM. The CDR3 length is 13 residues. CDR3 loop: CTSSESTSYEQYF. The CDR3 DNA sequence: TGTACCAGCAGCGAAAGCACCTCCTACGAGCAGTACTTC.

The rearrangement uses TRBV7-2 and TRBJ1-4; D is ambiguous. This CDR3 contains 16 residues. Germline V gene lookup returns CDR1 SGHTA and CDR2 FQGNSA. V shed 2 bases and J shed 0 bases, with 10 bases lying between them. The CDR3 nucleotides are TGTGCCAGCAGCTTAAGGGAAAGGACAACTAATGAAAAACTGTTTTTT. It encodes CASSLRERTTNEKLFF.

This clonotype was counted many times. CDR3 amino acids: CASSVVRGSGTEAFF. CDR3 nucleotides: TGTGCCAGCAGCGTAGTAAGGGGATCGGGGACTGAAGCTTTCTTT. This sequence joins TRBV9 and TRBJ1-1; D may be TRBD1 (5 bases). V shed 0 bases and J shed 5 bases, with 14 bases lying between them. This CDR3 has 15 residues. Germline V gene data show CDR1 as SGDLS and CDR2 as YYNGEE.

This clonotype has only a few counts. The chain has TRBV6-1 and TRBJ2-3; 10 bases agree with TRBD2. The CDR3 runs 16 residues. Germline V gene lookup returns CDR1 MNHNS and CDR2 SASEGT. Trimming cost V 0 bases and J 3 bases; bases outside gene matches: 3. This CDR3 is CASSEAAGGRTDTQYF. For the CDR3, the DNA is TGTGCCAGCAGTGAAGCAGCGGGGGGGAGAACAGATACGCAGTATTTT.

This clonotype was observed a few times. The chain joins TRBV7-9 to TRBJ2-7; D possibly corresponds to TRBD2 (6 bases). The CDR3 loop spans 12 amino acids. V dropped 6 bases and J dropped 10 bases, with 16 bases sitting between them. CDR1 and CDR2 (germline): SEHNR, FQNEAQ (reference sequence). The CDR3 DNA is TGTGCCAGCAGTTATCTAGCGCAGGCCCAGTACTTC. Translating gives CASSYLAQAQYF.

The chain joins TRBV7-2 to TRBJ1-3, with a weak D call TRBD1 (6 bases). With 6 bases removed from V and 0 bases from J, the gap between germline ends came to 12 bases. Germline lookup yields CDR1 SGHTA and CDR2 FQGNSA. The CDR3 extends over 15 amino acids. CDR3 sequence: CASSPAGVSGNTIYF. CDR3 bases: TGTGCCAGCAGTCCCGCAGGGGTCTCTGGAAACACCATATATTTT.

The V gene is TRBV11-2, the J gene TRBJ1-2; D may be TRBD1 (5 bases). Germline V CDR1 and CDR2: SGHAT, FQNNGV. V lost 0 bases and J 7 bases, leaving 15 bases between the germline ends. The CDR3 covers 15 residues. CDR3 amino acids: CASSLDRGAARGYTF. DNA for the CDR3: TGTGCCAGCAGCTTAGATCGAGGGGCAGCCCGTGGCTACACCTTC.

V and J are TRBV7-9 and TRBJ1-3; D is unresolved. The V gene's germline CDR1 is SEHNR and CDR2 FQNEAQ (reference sequence). Trimming removed 5 bases from V and 7 bases from J, with 15 bases in between. This CDR3 comprises 14 residues. Written as DNA, the CDR3 is TGTGCCAGCAGCCGTCCGATACGGCCGAACACCATATATTTT. Its translation: CASSRPIRPNTIYF. Complete variable domain (other parts from reference TRBV7-9 and TRBJ1-3): DTGVSQNPRHKITKRGQNVTFRCDPISEHNRLYWYRQTLGQGPEFLTYFQNEAQLEKSRLLSDRFSAERPKGSFSTLEIQRTEQGDSAMYLCASSRPIRPNTIYFGEGSWLTVV.

This clonotype was detected ten times or more. The chain recombines TRBV5-1 with TRBJ2-7, with 8 positions matching TRBD1. The ends lost 4 bases at V and 0 bases at J; junction bases unmatched: 9. Germline V gives CDR1 SGHRS, CDR2 YFSETQ. CDR3 length: 16 residues. CDR3 in DNA: TGCGCCAGCAGCCACCCCCCGGGACAGGTCTCCTACGAGCAGTACTTC. It is translated as CASSHPPGQVSYEQYF.